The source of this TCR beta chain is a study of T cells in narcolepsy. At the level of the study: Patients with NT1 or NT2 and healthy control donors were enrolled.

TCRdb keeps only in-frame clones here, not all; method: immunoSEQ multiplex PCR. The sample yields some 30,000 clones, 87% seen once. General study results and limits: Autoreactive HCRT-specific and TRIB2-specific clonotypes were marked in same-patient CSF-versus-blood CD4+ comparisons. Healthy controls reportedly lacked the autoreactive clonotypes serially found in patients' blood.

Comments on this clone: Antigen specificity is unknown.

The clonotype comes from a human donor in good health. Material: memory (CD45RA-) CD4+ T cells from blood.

The CDR3 spells CASSPPNRESGNEQFF. CDR3 coding DNA: TGTGCCAGCTCACCACCAAACAGGGAATCGGGCAATGAGCAGTTCTTC. The chain has TRBV18 and TRBJ2-1; the D gene is possibly TRBD1 (6 bases). The V gene lost 0 bases and the J gene lost 6 bases, with 15 bases spanning the gap. The germline CDR1 and CDR2 sequences are KGHSH and LQKENI. The CDR3 consists of 16 residues. The full variable domain, in which reference TRBV18 and TRBJ2-1 provide the parts outside the CDR3, is NAGVMQNPRHLVRRRGQEARLRCSPMKGHSHVYWYRQLPEEGLKFMVYLQKENIIDESGMPKERFSAEFPKEGPSILRIQQVVRGDSAAYFCASSPPNRESGNEQFFGPGTRLTVL.